The T cell receptor beta chain described here comes from a study of OX40 agonist ivuxolimab in advanced cancers. On the study more broadly: Partial responses were achieved by three patients, of whom one had hepatocellular carcinoma and two had cutaneous melanoma.

Assay used: immunoSEQ multiplex PCR; TCRdb lists only in-frame clones, some missing. Altogether about 45,000 clones are present, approximately 91% being singletons, with the ten largest covering around 19%. In regard to this clone: The antigen is not known.

With autoimmune disease history or systemic immunosuppression, patients were excluded. The study's findings and limits: Expanded clones belonging to CD8+ T cells outnumbered, on average, those of CD4+.

The origin of this receptor is an adult with an advanced solid tumor such as melanoma, head and neck, liver or kidney cancer. The starting material was CD4+ or CD8+ T cells sorted from blood, obtained in a trial of the OX40 agonist ivuxolimab.

The CDR3 DNA reads as TGTGCCAGCAGCTTAGCGCCAGGGAGAGAATACGAGCAGTACTTC. This encodes CASSLAPGREYEQYF. The J gene is TRBJ2-7, the V gene TRBV7-6, with D perhaps given as TRBD1 or TRBD2 (5 bases each). The CDR3 sequence is 15 residues long. Per germline, CDR1 SGHVS and CDR2 FNYEAQ. Trimming took off 0 bases at V and 4 bases at J, with 13 bases between the two ends.